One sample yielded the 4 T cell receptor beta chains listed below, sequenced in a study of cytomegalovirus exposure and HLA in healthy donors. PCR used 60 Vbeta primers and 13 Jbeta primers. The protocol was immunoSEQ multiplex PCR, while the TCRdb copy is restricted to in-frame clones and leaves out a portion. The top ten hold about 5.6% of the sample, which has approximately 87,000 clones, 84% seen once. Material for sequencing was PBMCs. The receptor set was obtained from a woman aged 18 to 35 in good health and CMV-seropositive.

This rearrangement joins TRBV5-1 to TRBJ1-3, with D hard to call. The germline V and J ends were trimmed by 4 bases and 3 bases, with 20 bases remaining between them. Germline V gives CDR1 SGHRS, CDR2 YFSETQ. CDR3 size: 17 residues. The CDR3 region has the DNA TGCGCCAGCAGCCCGGAGGGTTTGGGGATTAGTGGAAACACCATATATTTT. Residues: CASSPEGLGISGNTIYF.

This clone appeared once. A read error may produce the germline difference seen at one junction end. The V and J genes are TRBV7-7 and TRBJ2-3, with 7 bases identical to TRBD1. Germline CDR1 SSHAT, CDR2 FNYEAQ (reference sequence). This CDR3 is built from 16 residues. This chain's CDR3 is CASSQGTVKSTDTQYF. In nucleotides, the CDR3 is TGTGCTAGCAGCCAAGGGACAGTAAAAAGCACAGATACGCAGTATTTT.

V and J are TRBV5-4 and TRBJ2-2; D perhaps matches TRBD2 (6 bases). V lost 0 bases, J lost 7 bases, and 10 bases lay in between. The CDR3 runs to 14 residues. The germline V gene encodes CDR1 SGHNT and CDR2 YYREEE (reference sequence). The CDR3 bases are TGTGCCAGCAGCTTGGGACTAGTAGGCGGGGAGCTGTTTTTT. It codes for CASSLGLVGGELFF. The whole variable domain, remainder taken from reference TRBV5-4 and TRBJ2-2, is ETGVTQSPTHLIKTRGQQVTLRCSSQSGHNTVSWYQQALGQGPQFIFQYYREEENGRGNFPPRFSGLQFPNYSSELNVNALELDDSALYLCASSLGLVGGELFFGEGSRLTVL.

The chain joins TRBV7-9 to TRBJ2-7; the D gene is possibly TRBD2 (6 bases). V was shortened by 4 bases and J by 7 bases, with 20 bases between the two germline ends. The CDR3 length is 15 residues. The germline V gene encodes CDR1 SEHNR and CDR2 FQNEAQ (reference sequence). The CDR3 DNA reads TGTGCCAGCAGCTCCCCCACCCGGGACTCTAGAGAGCAGTACTTC. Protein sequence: CASSSPTRDSREQYF.